This entry lists 26 T cell receptor beta chains sequenced from one sample in a study of T cells in Graves' hyperthyroidism and ophthalmopathy. RNA transcripts were the template for amplifying TCR beta CDR3 regions. An initial round of RT-PCR targeting the TCR CDR3 relied on the HTBI primer set. TCRdb redid the calling of the multiplex PCR reads with MiXCR, one entry per CDR3 protein. The sample consists of 490,000 or so distinct CDR3 sequences, 20% to 25% of them appearing once. The sequencing input was blood. The receptors originated from a woman aged 70-85 years with Graves' ophthalmopathy.

This clonotype was seen a few times. The genes are TRBV6-1 and TRBJ2-7, with D unclear. The CDR3 has 15 residues. Trimming shortened V by 7 bases and J by 0 bases, and 16 bases separated the two germline ends. Germline V gene lookup returns CDR1 MNHNS and CDR2 SASEGT. The CDR3 region has the DNA TGTGCCAGCACTCCCAGGCTTGTAGGCTCCTACGAGCAGTACTTC. Translated: CASTPRLVGSYEQYF.

The table lists this clonotype with many counts. V usage is TRBV30 and J usage is TRBJ2-1, with no clear D. The CDR3 totals 12 residues. Germline V gene lookup returns CDR1 GTSNPN and CDR2 SVGIG (reference sequence). V lost 1 base and J lost 5, with 6 bases in between. The DNA for the CDR3 is TGTGCCTGGAGTGAACCTGACAATGAGCAGTTCTTC. Translated: CAWSEPDNEQFF.

DNA of the CDR3: TGTGCCAGTAGTATATTCTTGAGTTGGGGGAGCAATCAGCCCCAGCATTTT. It is translated as CASSIFLSWGSNQPQHF. The chain links TRBV19 to TRBJ1-5; weak D call: TRBD1 (5 bases). Per the germline V gene, CDR1 is LNHDA and CDR2 is SQIVND (reference sequence). This CDR3 spans 17 amino acids. Trimming left V 2 bases short and J 1 base short, with 15 bases between.

There are a few counts of this clonotype. This chain links TRBV6-2 or TRBV6-3 with TRBJ2-3; 7 bases are a match to TRBD1. After removal of 2 bases from V and 4 bases from J, the junction contained 6 bases not matched to a gene. This CDR3 has 15 amino acids. CDR1 and CDR2 (germline): MNHEY, SVGEGT. CDR3 coding DNA: TGTGCCAGCAGTTACCGACAGGGTTTAGCAGATACGCAGTATTTT. Protein: CASSYRQGLADTQYF.

The chain links TRBV6-2 or TRBV6-3 to TRBJ2-7, with D maybe TRBD1 (5 bases). Deletions cut 5 bases from V and 2 bases from J, with 16 bases between. The CDR3 sequence is 15 residues long. The V gene's germline CDR1 is MNHEY and CDR2 SVGEGT. For the CDR3, the DNA is TGTGCCAGCAGTAACCCGCGCAGGACAACCTACGAGCAGTACTTC. Its translation is CASSNPRRTTYEQYF.

This clonotype was seen only a few times. This chain connects TRBV27 to TRBJ2-1; weak D call: TRBD1 (6 bases). CDR1 is MNHEY, CDR2 SMNVEV, per germline (reference sequence). The CDR3 has 10 residues. The V end lost 6 bases, the J end lost 12 bases, and 9 bases lay between the germline ends. This CDR3 reads CASSQGGQFF. CDR3 bases: TGTGCCAGCAGCCAAGGGGGGCAGTTCTTC.

This clonotype appeared many times. In DNA form, the CDR3 reads TGTGCCAGCAGCGGCAGGGGTAGTACTGAAGCTTTCTTT. Amino acid sequence: CASSGRGSTEAFF. The chain links TRBV7-6 to TRBJ1-1; possible D gene TRBD1, 6 bases. The CDR3 consists of 13 residues. V was trimmed by 5 bases and J by 5 bases, leaving 12 bases between them. Germline-derived CDR1 and CDR2 are SGHVS and FNYEAQ.

The chain has TRBV30 and TRBJ1-3; maybe TRBD1 (6 bases). The CDR3 has 14 amino acids. V lost 6 bases and J lost 0, with 12 bases in between. Looked up from germline, CDR1 is GTSNPN and CDR2 is SVGIG (reference sequence). This CDR3 reads CACGRGISGNTIYF. The DNA for the CDR3 is TGTGCCTGTGGGAGGGGGATCTCTGGAAACACCATATATTTT.

V gene TRBV7-2 combines with J gene TRBJ2-2; TRBD2 agrees at 11 bases. The CDR3 is 17 residues long. Germline assignment: CDR1 SGHTA and CDR2 FQGNSA. The V segment lost 8 bases and the J segment 5 bases; nucleotides outside the gene matches: 13. The CDR3 DNA follows: TGTGCCAGCTCACTACCCACTAGCGGGAGTTCGACCGGGGAGCTGTTTTTT. Protein: CASSLPTSGSSTGELFF. The whole variable domain, filled in from reference TRBV7-2 and TRBJ2-2, reads GAGVSQSPSNKVTEKGKDVELRCDPISGHTALYWYRQSLGQGLEFLIYFQGNSAPDKSGLPSDRFSAERTGGSVSTLTIQRTQQEDSAVYLCASSLPTSGSSTGELFFGEGSRLTVL.

The sample holds many counts of this clonotype. This sequence joins TRBV12-3 or TRBV12-4 and TRBJ2-5; tentatively, D is TRBD1 or TRBD2 (5 bases each). Trimming took 6 bases from V and 6 from J, leaving 14 bases between them. The CDR3 consists of 13 residues. CDR3 in amino acids: CASRPGTGKTQYF. DNA for the CDR3: TGTGCCAGCAGACCCGGGACCGGGAAGACCCAGTACTTC.

The table lists this clonotype with a few counts. The rearrangement joins TRBV19 to TRBJ2-2, with no clear D. The CDR3 contains 15 residues. CDR1 and CDR2 from the germline V gene are LNHDA and SQIVND (reference sequence). Trimming took 10 bases from V and 2 from J, leaving 17 bases between them. Written as DNA, the CDR3 is TGTGCCACCAGAGACATCATGGAAAACACCGGGGAGCTGTTTTTT. Translation: CATRDIMENTGELFF.

This clonotype was counted only a few times. This chain uses TRBV20-1 with TRBJ2-7, with TRBD1 matching 8 bases. With V trimmed by 1 base and J by 4 bases, 3 bases remained unmatched. Germline V lookup: CDR1 DFQATT, CDR2 SNEGSKA (reference sequence). CDR3 length: 13 residues. CDR3 nucleotide sequence: TGCAGTGCTAGAGGACAGGGGAGATACGAGCAGTACTTC. Translation gives CSARGQGRYEQYF.

This clonotype has only a few counts. This chain connects TRBV29-1 to TRBJ1-1, with 9 bases identical to TRBD1. The CDR3 covers 14 residues. Germline V gene sequence: CDR1 SQVTM, CDR2 ANQGSEA. V shed 5 bases and J 4 bases; nucleotides not matched to a gene: 8. The CDR3 DNA is TGCAGCGTTTTGGGGACAGGGATGGTCACTGAAGCTTTCTTT. Protein: CSVLGTGMVTEAFF.

J is TRBJ2-7 and V is TRBV7-9; D uncertain. Looked up from germline, CDR1 is SEHNR and CDR2 is FQNEAQ (reference sequence). This CDR3 is built from 16 residues. The V end was cut by 2 bases, the J end by 0 bases, with 14 bases between. In nucleotides, the CDR3 is TGTGCCAGCAGCTTACAGGACCCCGGGCCCTCCTACGAGCAGTACTTC. It specifies CASSLQDPGPSYEQYF.

This chain uses TRBV10-3 with TRBJ2-1; 12 bases agree with TRBD2. The CDR3 length is 17 residues. Trimming took 4 bases from V and 4 from J; bases not matched to a gene: 8. Germline V gene lookup returns CDR1 ENHRY and CDR2 SYGVKD. The CDR3, as DNA: TGTGCCATCAGTGGCCTGGGTGGGACTAGCGGGTACAATGAGCAGTTCTTC. Its translation is CAISGLGGTSGYNEQFF.

This clonotype appeared many times. This chain connects TRBV28 to TRBJ2-2; D is possibly TRBD1 (6 bases). Germline V CDR1 and CDR2: MDHEN, SYDVKM. The CDR3 extends over 12 amino acids. V was clipped by 7 bases and J by 4 bases, with 7 bases between them. In DNA, the CDR3 is TGTGCCAGCACAGGGGTCACCGGGGAGCTGTTTTTT. Amino acid sequence: CASTGVTGELFF.

V and J are TRBV6-1 and TRBJ2-4; 7 bases fit TRBD1. CDR1 is MNHNS and CDR2 is SASEGT in the germline V gene. J lost 0 bases, V lost 7 bases, and 12 bases had no gene match. The CDR3 extends over 17 amino acids. Here the CDR3 reads CASIWTGALLAKNIQYF. For the CDR3, the DNA is TGTGCCAGCATTTGGACAGGCGCACTTTTAGCCAAAAACATTCAGTACTTC.

This clonotype was recorded at least ten times. The chain couples TRBV6-1 to TRBJ2-5; no reliable D call. The V end lost 0 bases, the J end lost 1 base, and 9 bases lay between the germline ends. Looked up from germline, CDR1 is MNHNS and CDR2 is SASEGT. This CDR3 spans 15 amino acids. CDR3 sequence: CASSEAISFQETQYF. CDR3 in DNA: TGTGCCAGCAGTGAAGCCATTAGTTTCCAAGAGACCCAGTACTTC.

The rearrangement joins TRBV5-1 to TRBJ2-1, with D unresolved. Trimming removed 0 bases from V and 5 bases from J, with 9 bases in between. The CDR3 is 14 amino acids. Per germline, CDR1 SGHRS and CDR2 YFSETQ. The CDR3 DNA follows: TGCGCCAGCAGCTTGGAATCCAGCAACAATGAGCAGTTCTTC. Protein: CASSLESSNNEQFF.

Comment on this clonotype: A read error may be the cause here, since a much bigger clone is one base away. The V call is TRBV29-1, the J call TRBJ1-2; the D is unclear. CDR1 is SQVTM and CDR2 is ANQGSEA in the germline V gene. CDR3 length: 12 residues. The CDR3 DNA follows: TGCAGCGTTGTAGGCAGTAACTATAGCTACACCTTC. Its translation: CSVVGSNYSYTF.

This clonotype has a count of ten or more. The chain employs TRBV5-1 and TRBJ1-1; D not certain. Germline CDR1 SGHRS, CDR2 YFSETQ. This CDR3 region has 13 residues. V was pared by 3 bases and J by 0 bases, with 6 bases between. For the CDR3, the DNA is TGCGCCAGCAGCTCGAGCATGAACACTGAAGCTTTCTTT. Translation: CASSSSMNTEAFF.

This chain connects TRBV6-1 to TRBJ2-5; 9 bases line up with TRBD1. The CDR3 consists of 14 residues. The germline V gene has CDR1 MNHNS and CDR2 SASEGT. The V segment lost 11 bases and the J segment 2 bases; nucleotides outside the gene matches: 9. The CDR3 spells CAAREGQGQETQYF. The CDR3 DNA follows: TGTGCCGCAAGGGAGGGACAGGGACAAGAGACCCAGTACTTC.

This clonotype was detected a few times. The chain combines TRBV20-1 with TRBJ1-6, with 9 bases identical to TRBD1. This CDR3 has 15 residues. Germline trimming cut 4 bases from V and 5 bases from J; bases unmatched to any gene: 6. Per the germline V gene, CDR1 is DFQATT and CDR2 is SNEGSKA (reference sequence). CDR3 protein: CSAKQGAQDNSPLHF. The CDR3 DNA sequence: TGCAGTGCTAAACAGGGGGCGCAGGATAATTCACCCCTCCACTTT.

The chain couples TRBV18 to TRBJ1-3; D is unclear. This CDR3 has 14 residues. CDR1 is KGHSH, CDR2 LQKENI, per germline. Trimming removed 1 base at V and 4 bases at J, with 8 bases between. The CDR3 bases are TGTGCCAGCTCACCACAAGGTTTCGGAAACACCATATATTTT. This translates into CASSPQGFGNTIYF.

This clonotype has only a few counts. The chain employs TRBV6-1 and TRBJ2-1; TRBD2 agrees at 10 bases. Germline V CDR1 and CDR2: MNHNS, SASEGT. With V trimmed by 6 bases and J by 1 base, 15 bases remained unmatched. The CDR3 length is 19 residues. The CDR3 DNA sequence: TGTGCCAGCAGCCAGATAGGGCTAGCGGGAGCAGGGTCCTACAATGAGCAGTTCTTC. The encoded protein is CASSQIGLAGAGSYNEQFF.

The chain links TRBV7-3 to TRBJ1-2; 12 bases are a match to TRBD1. V lost 5 bases, J lost 10 bases, and 5 bases stayed unmatched. CDR1 is SGHTA and CDR2 is FQGTGA in the germline V gene. The CDR3 extends over 13 amino acids. The CDR3 coding sequence is TGTGCCAGCAGCGTTGGGACAGGGGGCGACTACACCTTC. Translating gives CASSVGTGGDYTF.